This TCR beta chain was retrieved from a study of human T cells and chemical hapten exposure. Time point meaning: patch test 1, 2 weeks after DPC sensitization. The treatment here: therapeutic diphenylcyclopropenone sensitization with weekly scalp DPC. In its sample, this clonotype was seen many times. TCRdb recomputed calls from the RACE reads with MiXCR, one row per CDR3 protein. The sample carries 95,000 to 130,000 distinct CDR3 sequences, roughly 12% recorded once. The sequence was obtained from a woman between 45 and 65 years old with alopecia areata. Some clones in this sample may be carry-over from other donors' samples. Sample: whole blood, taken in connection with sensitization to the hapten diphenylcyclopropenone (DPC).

DNA of the CDR3: TGTGCCAGCAGCTTCTACACAACATATAACCGACAAGGGGGTTCTAGGCAAGAGACCCAGTACTTC. Its translation is CASSFYTTYNRQGGSRQETQYF. The chain recombines TRBV11-2 with TRBJ2-5; possible D gene TRBD1, 6 bases. This CDR3 has 22 residues. The germline V and J ends were trimmed by 3 bases and 2 bases, with 34 bases remaining between them. The germline V gene has CDR1 SGHAT and CDR2 FQNNGV. The whole variable domain, remainder taken from reference TRBV11-2 and TRBJ2-5, is EAGVAQSPRYKIIEKRQSVAFWCNPISGHATLYWYQQILGQGPKLLIQFQNNGVVDDSQLPKDRFSAERLKGVDSTLKIQPAKLEDSAVYLCASSFYTTYNRQGGSRQETQYFGPGTRLLVL.